The rows below give T cell receptor beta chains drawn from one sample of a study of cytomegalovirus exposure and HLA in healthy donors. Sequencing was performed with immunoSEQ multiplex PCR; in TCRdb, only in-frame clones are kept and a portion is missing. The table lists 85,000 to 120,000 clones, roughly 80% of them singletons, with roughly 8.9% in the top ten. The sample taken for sequencing was PBMCs. These receptors were collected from a male donor in good health and CMV-seropositive. The CDR3 runs from the conserved cysteine through the conserved F or W. D genes are given only for firm matches. Clone size appears in some rows only: once, few, many, or a class for an expanded clone.

>.|TRBV6-6|TRBJ1-2|.
TGTGCCAGCACCTCGGGGGGTCTGAACTATGGCTACACCTTC
CASTSGGLNYGYTF
>TRBD1|TRBV6-1|TRBJ2-6|.
TGTGCCAGCAGTGATAGGGACAGGCCTTCTGGGGCCAACGTCCTGACTTTC
CASSDRDRPSGANVLTF
>TRBD2|TRBV5-6|TRBJ2-7|medium-sized
TGTGCCAGCAGAGGGGGCGGTCCTAGCGGGAGGGTCTCTCCGGTTGAGCAGTACTTC
CASRGGGPSGRVSPVEQYF
>.|TRBV9|TRBJ2-7|.
TGTGCCAGCAGCGTAGCTGGAGACTCCTCCTACGAGCAGTACTTC
CASSVAGDSSYEQYF
>.|TRBV2|TRBJ1-4|.
TGTGCCAGCAGTGAACAGGGCGAAAAACTGTTTTTT
CASSEQGEKLFF
>.|TRBV29-1|TRBJ1-5|.
TGCAGCGTTGAACCTGGGGGGGATCAGCCCCAGCATTTT
CSVEPGGDQPQHF
>.|TRBV9|TRBJ1-4|once
TGTGCCAGCACCTCAGGGTCAGCAACTAATGAAAAACTGTTTTTT
CASTSGSATNEKLFF
>TRBD2|TRBV7-2|TRBJ2-1|.
TGTGCCAGCCACCGGGGGGCGGGAGGGTACAATGAGCAGTTCTTC
CASHRGAGGYNEQFF
>TRBD1|TRBV9|TRBJ1-4|.
TGTGCCAGCAGCGTAGTAGGGACAGGCCCTGAAAAACTGTTTTTT
CASSVVGTGPEKLFF
>.|TRBV10-3|TRBJ2-4|.
TGTGCCACCTCGCCCCAGGGGCCCAAAAACATTCAGTACTTC
CATSPQGPKNIQYF
>TRBD1|TRBV6-5|TRBJ1-5|.
TGTGCCAGCAGTGGGGACAGAGTACAGCCCCAGCATTTT
CASSGDRVQPQHF
>TRBD1|TRBV5-1|TRBJ2-7|.
TGCACCAGCAGCTTGGGGGACAGGGGGGACGAGCAGTACTTC
CTSSLGDRGDEQYF
>TRBD1|TRBV7-9|TRBJ2-6|.
TGTGCCAGCAGCCCCCAAGGGACAGGGGGCTTTTGGGCCAACGTCCTGACTTTC
CASSPQGTGGFWANVLTF
>TRBD1|TRBV7-2|TRBJ2-7|.
TGTGCCAGCAGCCGGGTCTCGAGGCAGGGGGCCTACGAGCAGTACTTC
CASSRVSRQGAYEQYF
>TRBD1|TRBV19|TRBJ1-1|.
TGTGCCAGTAGTATGACGATGGGACAGGGGCGACCCTTGAACACTGAAGCTTTCTTT
CASSMTMGQGRPLNTEAFF